A selection of T cell receptor beta chains follows, all from one sample in a study of human thymus T cells. Profiling relied on immunoSEQ multiplex PCR, and the TCRdb table lists in-frame clones only, not all of them. The table lists some 120,000 clones, more than 90% of them singletons, with roughly 0.024% in the top ten. The specimen sequenced was thymus tissue. Source of these receptors: a boy younger than two with a congenital heart defect but otherwise immunologically healthy. Each CDR3 is given with its conserved first and last residue. Each record gives: D gene, J gene, clone size, V gene, CDR3 protein, CDR3 DNA. A D gene is named only where the DNA matches it firmly. Clone size is given for some rows only: seen once, a few or many times, or a class if the clone is expanded.

D: NA
J: TRBJ1-3
size: NA
V: TRBV10-3
CDR3: CAISRGKVGNTIYF
DNA: TGTGCCATCAGTAGAGGGAAGGTTGGAAACACCATATATTTT

D: TRBD2
J: TRBJ2-1
size: NA
V: TRBV2
CDR3: CASSAVGAGGYYNEQFF
DNA: TGTGCCAGCAGTGCTGTAGGAGCGGGGGGTTACTACAATGAGCAGTTCTTC

D: NA
J: TRBJ2-5
size: NA
V: TRBV5-6
CDR3: CASGGKTQYF
DNA: TGTGCCAGCGGGGGAAAGACCCAGTACTTC

D: NA
J: TRBJ2-7
size: once
V: TRBV6-5
CDR3: CASSYSEPSSYEQYF
DNA: TGTGCCAGCAGTTACTCGGAGCCGAGCTCCTACGAGCAGTACTTC

D: NA
J: TRBJ1-2
size: NA
V: TRBV30
CDR3: CAWSWTNYGYTF
DNA: TGTGCCTGGAGTTGGACAAACTATGGCTACACCTTC

D: TRBD2
J: TRBJ2-5
size: NA
V: TRBV28
CDR3: CASKTGGLETQYF
DNA: TGTGCCAGCAAGACGGGGGGGCTGGAGACCCAGTACTTC

D: NA
J: TRBJ2-7
size: NA
V: TRBV6-1
CDR3: CASTNKGPPYEQYF
DNA: TGTGCCAGCACCAATAAGGGTCCCCCCTACGAGCAGTACTTC

D: TRBD1
J: TRBJ1-1
size: NA
V: TRBV5-1
CDR3: CASSSKPGQGSRNTEAFF
DNA: TGCGCCAGCAGCTCGAAACCGGGACAGGGGTCTAGAAACACTGAAGCTTTCTTT

D: NA
J: TRBJ2-3
size: NA
V: TRBV9
CDR3: CASSTSPGGPSTDTQYF
DNA: TGTGCCAGCAGCACCTCCCCAGGGGGGCCTAGCACAGATACGCAGTATTTT

D: NA
J: TRBJ2-2
size: NA
V: TRBV7-9
CDR3: CASSLALLAGELFF
DNA: TGTGCCAGCAGCTTAGCGCTATTAGCCGGGGAGCTGTTTTTT

D: TRBD2
J: TRBJ2-3
size: once
V: TRBV7-9
CDR3: CASSFARSGGPPDTQYF
DNA: TGTGCCAGCAGCTTTGCCCGATCGGGGGGGCCTCCAGATACGCAGTATTTT

D: TRBD1
J: TRBJ1-3
size: NA
V: TRBV7-2
CDR3: CASSSLFPGQSIYF
DNA: TGTGCCAGCAGTTCATTATTTCCGGGACAGTCCATATATTTT

D: TRBD2
J: TRBJ2-1
size: NA
V: TRBV4-2
CDR3: CASSQVGLAGGRSYNEQFF
DNA: TGTGCCAGCAGCCAAGTGGGCCTGGCGGGGGGGCGCTCCTACAATGAGCAGTTCTTC

D: TRBD1
J: TRBJ1-3
size: NA
V: TRBV12-5
CDR3: CASGLKGTDHSGNTIYF
DNA: TGTGCTAGTGGTTTGAAAGGGACAGACCACTCTGGAAACACCATATATTTT

D: TRBD1
J: TRBJ1-1
size: few
V: TRBV30
CDR3: CAWRDRVTEAFF
DNA: TGTGCCTGGAGGGACAGGGTCACTGAAGCTTTCTTT

D: TRBD1
J: TRBJ1-1
size: NA
V: TRBV29-1
CDR3: CSVPATGESIMNTEAFF
DNA: TGCAGCGTTCCAGCGACAGGGGAAAGCATTATGAACACTGAAGCTTTCTTT

D: TRBD2
J: TRBJ2-2
size: NA
V: TRBV2
CDR3: CASSETADTRSTSGGAGGELFF
DNA: TGTGCCAGCAGTGAAACCGCCGATACCCGCAGTACTAGCGGGGGGGCCGGTGGGGAGCTGTTTTTT

D: NA
J: TRBJ1-2
size: once
V: TRBV29-1
CDR3: CSVDRGRDYGYTF
DNA: TGCAGCGTTGATAGGGGACGGGACTATGGCTACACCTTC

D: NA
J: TRBJ1-2
size: NA
V: TRBV4-1
CDR3: CASSQDSRVNYGYTF
DNA: TGCGCCAGCAGCCAAGATAGCCGGGTCAACTATGGCTACACCTTC

D: TRBD1
J: TRBJ2-6
size: NA
V: TRBV7-2
CDR3: CASSFRQGAVRGANVLTF
DNA: TGTGCCAGCAGCTTCCGACAGGGGGCTGTGAGGGGGGCCAACGTCCTGACTTTC

D: NA
J: TRBJ1-5
size: NA
V: TRBV7-2
CDR3: CASSLAGGQPQHF
DNA: TGTGCCAGCAGCTTAGCCGGGGGACAGCCCCAGCATTTT

D: NA
J: TRBJ1-5
size: NA
V: TRBV4-3
CDR3: CASSQEPGDQPQHF
DNA: TGCGCCAGCAGCCAAGAGCCAGGGGATCAGCCCCAGCATTTT

D: TRBD1
J: TRBJ2-3
size: NA
V: TRBV5-1
CDR3: CASSLVGQGLTDTQYF
DNA: TGCGCCAGCAGCTTGGTGGGACAGGGGCTAACAGATACGCAGTATTTT

D: TRBD1
J: TRBJ1-5
size: once
V: TRBV7-9
CDR3: CASSLGDRGQGSNQPQHF
DNA: TGTGCCAGCAGCCTGGGGGACAGGGGGCAAGGAAGCAATCAGCCCCAGCATTTT

D: NA
J: TRBJ1-4
size: NA
V: TRBV28
CDR3: CASSPPGENEKLFF
DNA: TGTGCCAGCAGTCCCCCAGGTGAAAATGAAAAACTGTTTTTT

D: TRBD1
J: TRBJ1-2
size: NA
V: TRBV7-9
CDR3: CASNRGQFGGYTF
DNA: TGTGCCAGCAACAGGGGACAGTTTGGTGGCTACACCTTC

D: TRBD2
J: TRBJ2-1
size: NA
V: TRBV18
CDR3: CASSPPLGRGGSNEQFF
DNA: TGTGCCAGCTCACCACCGCTAGGGCGGGGGGGTAGCAATGAGCAGTTCTTC

D: TRBD2
J: TRBJ2-1
size: NA
V: TRBV9
CDR3: CASSVNRASGGAYNEQFF
DNA: TGTGCCAGCAGCGTAAACAGGGCTAGCGGGGGCGCATACAATGAGCAGTTCTTC

D: NA
J: TRBJ2-5
size: NA
V: TRBV5-1
CDR3: CASSLVQEQETQYF
DNA: TGCGCCAGCAGCTTGGTCCAGGAACAAGAGACCCAGTACTTC

D: NA
J: TRBJ2-3
size: NA
V: TRBV19
CDR3: CASSTTGNADTQYF
DNA: TGTGCCAGTAGTACAACCGGGAATGCAGATACGCAGTATTTT

D: NA
J: TRBJ1-5
size: NA
V: TRBV5-6
CDR3: CASSRDPLGEPQHF
DNA: TGTGCCAGCAGTCGCGATCCCCTTGGGGAGCCCCAGCATTTT

D: NA
J: TRBJ1-1
size: NA
V: TRBV4-3
CDR3: CASSPGVNTEAFF
DNA: TGCGCCAGCAGCCCAGGGGTGAACACTGAAGCTTTCTTT

D: NA
J: TRBJ1-1
size: NA
V: TRBV19
CDR3: CASISENTEAFF
DNA: TGTGCCAGTATATCTGAGAACACTGAAGCTTTCTTT

D: TRBD1
J: TRBJ2-7
size: NA
V: TRBV5-1
CDR3: CASSPDRLTYEQYF
DNA: TGCGCCAGCAGCCCGGACAGGCTCACCTACGAGCAGTACTTC

D: NA
J: TRBJ2-3
size: NA
V: TRBV11-2
CDR3: CASSLAGGWDTQYF
DNA: TGTGCCAGCAGCTTAGCTGGGGGCTGGGATACGCAGTATTTT

D: TRBD2
J: TRBJ2-3
size: NA
V: TRBV5-4
CDR3: CASSENLAGGSTDTQYF
DNA: TGTGCCAGCAGCGAAAATTTAGCGGGCGGGAGCACAGATACGCAGTATTTT

D: NA
J: TRBJ2-1
size: NA
V: TRBV2
CDR3: CASSELERPGHPSYNEQFF
DNA: TGTGCCAGCAGTGAATTAGAGCGACCAGGACATCCCTCCTACAATGAGCAGTTCTTC

D: TRBD1
J: TRBJ2-7
size: NA
V: TRBV19
CDR3: CASSSGTGVAYEQYF
DNA: TGTGCCAGTAGTTCGGGGACAGGGGTGGCCTACGAGCAGTACTTC

D: NA
J: TRBJ1-4
size: NA
V: TRBV27
CDR3: CASRAGLNEKLFF
DNA: TGTGCCAGCCGAGCGGGGCTTAATGAAAAACTGTTTTTT

D: TRBD2
J: TRBJ2-7
size: NA
V: TRBV11-3
CDR3: CASSLGGTSGGKITYEQYF
DNA: TGTGCCAGCAGCTTAGGTGGGACTAGCGGGGGCAAGATAACCTACGAGCAGTACTTC